The rows below give T cell receptor beta chains drawn from one sample of a study of blood T cell repertoires in COVID-19. Profiling relied on immunoSEQ multiplex PCR, and the TCRdb table lists in-frame clones only, not all of them. The repertoire consists of about 190,000 clones, with roughly 82% occurring once and the leading ten covering 7.8%. The source material was peripheral blood. These receptors all come from a woman in her sixties or seventies with COVID-19, enrolled during active disease. CDR3s include the opening cysteine and the closing phenylalanine or tryptophan. The D gene is left open where the match is weak. Some rows have no size entry. The others give once, few or many, or a class for an expanded clone.

cdr3_nt: TGTGCCAGCAGTTCCCGGGACAGGGGCTTCTGGGGGCAGTACTTC
cdr3_aa: CASSSRDRGFWGQYF
clone_size: few
j_call: TRBJ2-7
d_call: TRBD1
v_call: TRBV6-2/TRBV6-3

cdr3_nt: TGTGCCAGCAGAAAAGGACTAGCGGCAGAGACCCAGTACTTC
cdr3_aa: CASRKGLAAETQYF
clone_size: NA
j_call: TRBJ2-5
d_call: TRBD2
v_call: TRBV7-2

cdr3_nt: TGTGCCAGTATCCTCCGGGACAGGGCCCCCGGGGAGCTGTTTTTT
cdr3_aa: CASILRDRAPGELFF
clone_size: NA
j_call: TRBJ2-2
d_call: TRBD1
v_call: TRBV19

cdr3_nt: TGCGCCAGCAGCACGGGACAGGGACTTGGTAATGAAAAACTGTTTTTT
cdr3_aa: CASSTGQGLGNEKLFF
clone_size: NA
j_call: TRBJ1-4
d_call: TRBD1
v_call: TRBV5-1

cdr3_nt: TGTGCCAGCTCACCGAGGACAGCGGCAGATACGCAGTATTTT
cdr3_aa: CASSPRTAADTQYF
clone_size: once
j_call: TRBJ2-3
d_call: NA
v_call: TRBV18

cdr3_nt: TGTGCCAGCAGCCCCGGGACAGGCGGTTACAACACTGAAGCTTTCTTT
cdr3_aa: CASSPGTGGYNTEAFF
clone_size: NA
j_call: TRBJ1-1
d_call: TRBD1
v_call: TRBV28

cdr3_nt: TGTGCCAGCCCCCATATAGCGGGAGCGGAAACCGGGGAGCTGTTTTTT
cdr3_aa: CASPHIAGAETGELFF
clone_size: NA
j_call: TRBJ2-2
d_call: TRBD2
v_call: TRBV11-3

cdr3_nt: TGCGCCAGCAGCCAAGTGTCAGGGCTGTACAATGAGCAGTTCTTC
cdr3_aa: CASSQVSGLYNEQFF
clone_size: NA
j_call: TRBJ2-1
d_call: NA
v_call: TRBV4-1

cdr3_nt: TGTGCCAGCAGTTACAGGGGTGATGAGCAGTTCTTC
cdr3_aa: CASSYRGDEQFF
clone_size: few
j_call: TRBJ2-1
d_call: TRBD1
v_call: TRBV2

cdr3_nt: TGTGCCAGCAGCTTAGGGGAGCTAACTGAAGCTTTCTTT
cdr3_aa: CASSLGELTEAFF
clone_size: NA
j_call: TRBJ1-1
d_call: NA
v_call: TRBV11-1

cdr3_nt: TGCGCCAGCAGCTTGACAGGCCCGAACACTGAAGCTTTCTTT
cdr3_aa: CASSLTGPNTEAFF
clone_size: NA
j_call: TRBJ1-1
d_call: NA
v_call: TRBV5-1

cdr3_nt: TGTGCCAGCAGCTTGGGACAGGAATTAACTAATGAAAAACTGTTTTTT
cdr3_aa: CASSLGQELTNEKLFF
clone_size: NA
j_call: TRBJ1-4
d_call: NA
v_call: TRBV5-8

cdr3_nt: TGTGCCAGCAGCTTAGATGGGGGCGGGCGAGAGACCCAGTACTTC
cdr3_aa: CASSLDGGGRETQYF
clone_size: NA
j_call: TRBJ2-5
d_call: NA
v_call: TRBV11-2

cdr3_nt: TGTGCCACGACCGACGGGGATTACGAGCAGTACTTC
cdr3_aa: CATTDGDYEQYF
clone_size: few
j_call: TRBJ2-7
d_call: NA
v_call: TRBV10-3

cdr3_nt: TGTGCCAGCAGCTCACAGGGACGGGTTCAAGAGACCCAGTACTTC
cdr3_aa: CASSSQGRVQETQYF
clone_size: once
j_call: TRBJ2-5
d_call: NA
v_call: TRBV6-6

cdr3_nt: TGCGCCAGCAGCCAAGACCTAGGAGGGTCGTATCCCTACGAGCAGTACTTC
cdr3_aa: CASSQDLGGSYPYEQYF
clone_size: NA
j_call: TRBJ2-7
d_call: NA
v_call: TRBV4-3

cdr3_nt: TGCAGCGTCCTACCCCCCTCCGAACGGGAGCAGTACTTC
cdr3_aa: CSVLPPSEREQYF
clone_size: NA
j_call: TRBJ2-7
d_call: NA
v_call: TRBV29-1

cdr3_nt: TGTGCCAGTAGTAGGAGGGGGCAAACTAACAATCAGCCCCAGCATTTT
cdr3_aa: CASSRRGQTNNQPQHF
clone_size: NA
j_call: TRBJ1-5
d_call: TRBD1
v_call: TRBV19

cdr3_nt: TGTGCCAGCAGCCCCACCTGGCGGCTAAACTCCTACAATGAGCAGTTCTTC
cdr3_aa: CASSPTWRLNSYNEQFF
clone_size: NA
j_call: TRBJ2-1
d_call: NA
v_call: TRBV7-2

cdr3_nt: TGTGCCAGCAGTAGGGACAGGGTCTACGAGCAGTACTTC
cdr3_aa: CASSRDRVYEQYF
clone_size: once
j_call: TRBJ2-7
d_call: TRBD1
v_call: TRBV2

cdr3_nt: TGTGCCTGGAGCCAGGACAGCGAGCAGTACTTC
cdr3_aa: CAWSQDSEQYF
clone_size: NA
j_call: TRBJ2-7
d_call: NA
v_call: TRBV30

cdr3_nt: TGTGCCAGCAGTGACAGGGGACTGAACACTGAAGCTTTCTTT
cdr3_aa: CASSDRGLNTEAFF
clone_size: NA
j_call: TRBJ1-1
d_call: TRBD1
v_call: TRBV5-6